Listed here is a single T cell receptor beta chain. Its antigen remains undetermined. The junction departs from the called germline gene at one end, perhaps through a read error. The data belong to a study of blood T cell repertoires in COVID-19 (dated by TCRdb to 2019 to 2021). For the wider study: Samples covering the acute and convalescent phases of COVID-19 were provided by collaborators in the United States, Italy and Spain. The material from the prospective study consisted of cDNA or gDNA derived from T cells, B-cell-depleted T cells, or PBMCs. Subjects who had been exposed to COVID-19, were actively infected with it, or had recovered from it provided the deeply sampled blood TCRbeta repertoires that made up the dataset. The repertoires were released in a freely available public database meant as a resource for research on the immune response to SARS-CoV-2. Samples were obtained from the ongoing ImmuneRACE study (first 160 participants) and from about 1,300 subjects provided by 6 global collaborators. Sample metadata almost always included a de-identified subject ID, COVID-19 status, age in years and sex. Where HLA class I and class II types were available, the types were taken from metadata supplied by the sample provider, not from assay-based typing.

TCRbeta CDR3 regions were amplified from genomic DNA by means of the immunoSEQ Assay, a bias-controlled multiplex PCR. Per the source publication's procedure: Within the assay, amplification of reference gene primers was used to estimate how many nucleated cells each sample contained. To quantify the absolute abundance of each unique TCRbeta CDR3 rearrangement, sequence reads were collapsed and filtered. For each sample, productive Simpson clonality was calculated as the square root of Simpson's diversity index across productive rearrangements. TCRdb took this table from immuneACCESS and kept in-frame rearrangements with V and J called. Such tables lack part of the clones; where checked against another copy, unresolved V genes explain under half of the gap, and the rest is unexplained. That table supplies the V and J calls and clone size; D and trimming were determined from the DNA. Across this sample there are roughly 250,000 clones, with 70% to 90% seen only once. The leading ten clones occupy roughly 2% of the sample.

Taken from cysteine to phenylalanine, the CDR3 has 14 residues. The sequence is cut down to CDR3 DNA, 42 bases in frame from base 1. Via the germline V gene, CDR1 is SGHTA and CDR2 FQGNSA. Another Seattle source contributed samples from volunteer blood donors who had recovered from COVID-19. Collaborating institutions collected whole blood in K2EDTA tubes following their own protocols. For TCRbeta analysis, collaborator samples were shipped as frozen whole blood, as isolated PBMCs, or as DNA extracted from either sample type. What the authors observed across the whole study: Clinical and demographic metadata were provided uncurated, with the amount varying by source and participant.

Specimen: peripheral blood. This TCR was recovered from a woman aged 35 to 49 who had recovered from COVID-19. The chain uses TRBV7-2 and TRBJ1-1; 9 central nucleotides agree with TRBD1. The encoded CDR3 is CASRLDRGTTEAFF. The sequence in DNA is TGTGCCAGCAGGTTAGACAGGGGGACGACTGAAGCTTTCTTT.